This TCR beta chain was obtained from a study of control samples from healthy donors and cancer patients. Produced via immunoSEQ multiplex PCR; TCRdb's table is partial and in-frame only. The table lists 100,000 to 150,000 clones, roughly 87% of them singletons. This receptor was taken from a young man in good health. What was sequenced was blood.

Written as DNA, the CDR3 is TGTGCCAGCAGATCAGGGGGCGGTATTAGGGGCACTGAAGCTTTCTTT. Protein: CASRSGGGIRGTEAFF. The chain is built from TRBV7-9 and TRBJ1-1; TRBD1 agrees at 8 bases. Per germline, CDR1 SEHNR and CDR2 FQNEAQ (reference sequence). This CDR3 comprises 16 residues. The V segment lost 6 bases and the J segment 4 bases; nucleotides outside the gene matches: 13. The full variable domain, in which reference TRBV7-9 and TRBJ1-1 provide the parts outside the CDR3, is DTGVSQNPRHKITKRGQNVTFRCDPISEHNRLYWYRQTLGQGPEFLTYFQNEAQLEKSRLLSDRFSAERPKGSFSTLEIQRTEQGDSAMYLCASRSGGGIRGTEAFFGQGTRLTVV.